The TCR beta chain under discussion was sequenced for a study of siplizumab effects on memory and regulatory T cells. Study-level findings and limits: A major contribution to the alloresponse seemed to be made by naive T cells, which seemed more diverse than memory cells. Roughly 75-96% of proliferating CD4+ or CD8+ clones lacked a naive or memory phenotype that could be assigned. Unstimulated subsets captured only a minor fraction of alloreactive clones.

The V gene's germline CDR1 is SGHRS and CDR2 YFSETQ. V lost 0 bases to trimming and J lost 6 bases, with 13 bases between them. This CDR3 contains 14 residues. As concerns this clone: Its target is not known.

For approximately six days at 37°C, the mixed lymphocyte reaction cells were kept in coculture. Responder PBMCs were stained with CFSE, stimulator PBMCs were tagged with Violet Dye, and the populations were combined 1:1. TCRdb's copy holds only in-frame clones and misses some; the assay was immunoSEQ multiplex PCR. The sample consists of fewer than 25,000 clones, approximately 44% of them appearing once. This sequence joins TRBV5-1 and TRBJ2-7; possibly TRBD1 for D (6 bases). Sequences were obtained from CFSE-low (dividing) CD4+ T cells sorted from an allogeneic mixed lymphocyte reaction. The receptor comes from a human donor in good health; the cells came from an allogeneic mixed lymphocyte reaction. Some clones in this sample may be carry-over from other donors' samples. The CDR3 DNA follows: TGCGCCAGCAGCTTGGGGACAGACCCTCTCGAGCAGTACTTC. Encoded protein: CASSLGTDPLEQYF.